The TCR beta chain under discussion was sequenced for a study of T-cell reconstitution after alpha-beta-depleted transplantation in children. Whole-study findings and limits: Several hundred rapidly expanded clones from non-depleted graft cells reportedly supplied alpha-beta T cells about two months post-transplant. From surviving recipient T cells and thymic progenitors came the high day-60 TCRbeta diversity observed in some patients. T-cell counts and diversity at one year post-transplant came mainly from newly produced T cells.

Germline CDR1 is SGHRS and CDR2 is YFSETQ. The CDR3 is 13 amino acids. V was cut by 3 bases and J by 6 bases, with 12 bases left in between. Worth noting for this clonotype: The target antigen is unknown.

Unique molecular identifiers were incorporated during preparation of the TCRbeta library. TCRdb re-analysed the PCR reads in MiXCR, keeping a single row per CDR3 protein. The table has more than 300,000 distinct CDR3 sequences, roughly 16% seen once. The genes are TRBV5-1 and TRBJ1-1; no definite D call. The sample was PBMCs, mostly from graft donor cells, taken 360 days after TCRalphabeta/CD19-depleted stem cell transplant. The sequence came from a male patient between 2 and 10 years old who had a stem cell transplant for acute lymphoblastic leukemia, so the T cells may come from the graft donor. CDR3 region: CASSSDLGAEAFF. CDR3 DNA sequence: TGCGCCAGCAGCTCCGACCTTGGCGCTGAAGCTTTCTTT.